These 21 T cell receptor beta chains were sequenced from one sample in a study of a mutant IDH1 vaccine in newly diagnosed glioma. Sequencing was performed with immunoSEQ multiplex PCR; in TCRdb, only in-frame clones are kept and a portion is missing. The table has some 67,000 clones, about 83% seen once; the top ten hold 4.6%. Described time point: baseline, week 1 (first vaccination visit). Treatment specified: pre-vaccination baseline after standard-of-care therapy. The material sequenced was peripheral blood mononuclear cells (PBMCs), taken from a glioma patient treated with radiotherapy, temozolomide or both. The source of these receptors is a woman aged 18 to 35 with glioma. Some clones in this sample may be carry-over from other donors' samples.

The chain carries TRBV27 and TRBJ1-6; maybe TRBD1 (5 bases). V dropped 1 base and J dropped 11 bases, with 9 bases sitting between them. The CDR3 runs to 13 residues. In germline, CDR1 is MNHEY, CDR2 SMNVEV (reference sequence). CDR3 region: CASSLLPGAPLHF. The CDR3 region has the DNA TGTGCCAGCAGTTTATTACCGGGGGCACCCCTCCACTTT.

This clone was detected a few times. V gene TRBV7-9 combines with J gene TRBJ2-1; D might be TRBD2 (7 bases). The CDR3 extends over 14 amino acids. CDR1 is SEHNR and CDR2 is FQNEAQ in the germline V gene (reference sequence). Trimming pared 5 bases from V and 9 bases from J, leaving 17 bases between. In DNA, the CDR3 is TGTGCCAGCAGCGACGTGGCGGGGGCGGGTGAGCAGTTCTTC. Translating it yields CASSDVAGAGEQFF.

This chain links TRBV2 with TRBJ1-2, with TRBD1 matching over 8 bases. V was pared by 7 bases and J by 1 base, with 2 bases of the junction left unmatched. The germline V gene encodes CDR1 SNHLY and CDR2 FYNNEI. CDR3 size: 13 residues. The CDR3 DNA is TGTGCCAGCACTGGACAGGGTAACTATGGCTACACCTTC. It yields the protein CASTGQGNYGYTF.

This sequence joins TRBV7-9 and TRBJ1-1; D is uncertain. The germline V gene encodes CDR1 SEHNR and CDR2 FQNEAQ (reference sequence). This CDR3 has 14 amino acids. Trimming took off 3 bases at V and 0 bases at J, with 8 bases between the two ends. The CDR3 is CASSLGSMNTEAFF. DNA for the CDR3: TGTGCCAGCAGCTTGGGCAGCATGAACACTGAAGCTTTCTTT.

The chain recombines TRBV5-1 with TRBJ1-5; no definite D call. The CDR3 has 13 amino acids. V was pared by 4 bases and J by 4 bases, with 9 bases between. The germline CDR1 and CDR2 sequences are SGHRS and YFSETQ. Written as DNA, the CDR3 is TGCGCCAGCAGCCCGGACTTTAATCAGCCCCAGCATTTT. It specifies CASSPDFNQPQHF.

J is TRBJ2-5 and V is TRBV7-9, with D possibly being TRBD2 (6 bases). The length of the CDR3 is 15 residues. Per germline, CDR1 SEHNR and CDR2 FQNEAQ (reference sequence). The V gene lost 2 bases and the J gene lost 5 bases, with 15 bases spanning the gap. CDR3 sequence (DNA): TGTGCCAGCAGCTTATTAGCGGTAGAGGTGGAGACCCAGTACTTC. Its translation is CASSLLAVEVETQYF.

V and J are TRBV10-3 and TRBJ1-5; D may be TRBD1 (5 bases). Looked up from germline, CDR1 is ENHRY and CDR2 is SYGVKD. This CDR3 contains 15 residues. V was pared by 2 bases and J by 2 bases, with 10 bases between. CDR3 region: CAISEAGGGNQPQHF. CDR3 nucleotides: TGTGCCATCAGTGAGGCCGGGGGAGGCAATCAGCCCCAGCATTTT.

This clone was observed once. The chain combines TRBV7-2 with TRBJ1-5; maybe TRBD1 (6 bases). This CDR3 is built from 15 residues. Trimming took off 5 bases at V and 6 bases at J, with 17 bases between the two ends. Germline V gene lookup returns CDR1 SGHTA and CDR2 FQGNSA. The CDR3 reads CASSRAGAAGQPQHF. The CDR3 DNA sequence: TGTGCCAGCAGCCGGGCGGGGGCCGCGGGTCAGCCCCAGCATTTT.

The chain carries TRBV19 and TRBJ1-1; a weak D match, TRBD1 (5 bases). Trimming took off 5 bases at V and 11 bases at J, with 15 bases between the two ends. The CDR3 spans 12 residues. Germline V CDR1 and CDR2: LNHDA, SQIVND (reference sequence). CDR3 coding DNA: TGTGCCAGTAGTTCTCAGGGCCCGGAGGCTTTCTTT. Protein product: CASSSQGPEAFF. Together with reference TRBV19 and TRBJ1-1, the CDR3 gives the full variable domain: DGGITQSPKYLFRKEGQNVTLSCEQNLNHDAMYWYRQDPGQGLRLIYYSQIVNDFQKGDIAEGYSVSREKKESFPLTVTSAQKNPTAFYLCASSSQGPEAFFGQGTRLTVV.

CDR3 loop: CASSFSGSGTDTQYF. The CDR3, as DNA: TGTGCCAGCAGCTTTAGCGGGAGTGGCACAGATACGCAGTATTTT. The rearrangement links TRBV7-3 to TRBJ2-3; 9 positions match TRBD2. The V segment lost 3 bases and the J segment 1 base; nucleotides outside the gene matches: 2. Germline loops: CDR1 SGHTA, CDR2 FQGTGA. CDR3 length: 15 amino acids.

The V gene is TRBV7-9, the J gene TRBJ2-5; maybe TRBD1 (5 bases). The V end lost 5 bases, the J end lost 3 bases, and 13 bases lay between the germline ends. This CDR3 is 14 amino acids long. Germline V lookup: CDR1 SEHNR, CDR2 FQNEAQ (reference sequence). CDR3 DNA: TGTGCCAGCAGCCCCTACTTCAGGGAAGAGACCCAGTACTTC. It specifies CASSPYFREETQYF.

V and J are TRBV5-4 and TRBJ2-2, with TRBD2 as a possible D gene (5 bases). Between the trimmed V and J ends, which lost 0 bases and 5 bases, there was a span of 14 bases. The CDR3 spans 16 residues. Per germline, CDR1 SGHNT and CDR2 YYREEE (reference sequence). In DNA, the CDR3 is TGTGCCAGCAGCTTGGCCCAGGCCAGAGGGACCGGGGAGCTGTTTTTT. Amino acid sequence: CASSLAQARGTGELFF.

CDR3 in DNA: TGTGCCAGCAGCTTATGGGAGGGTTCCTCTGGGGCCAACGTCCTGACTTTC. This sequence encodes CASSLWEGSSGANVLTF. The genes are TRBV7-8 and TRBJ2-6; 7 bases are shared with TRBD2. V was pared by 2 bases and J by 0 bases, with 4 bases of the junction left unmatched. Germline-derived CDR1 and CDR2 are SGHVS and FQNEAQ. The CDR3 has 17 amino acids.

This clone was observed once. The rearrangement links TRBV6-5 to TRBJ2-2; D is undetermined. V lost 0 bases to trimming and J lost 3 bases, with 8 bases between them. The CDR3 loop spans 15 amino acids. Germline assignment: CDR1 MNHEY and CDR2 SVGAGI. The CDR3: CASSYSSGYTGELFF. The CDR3 nucleotides are TGTGCCAGCAGTTACTCCTCGGGTTACACCGGGGAGCTGTTTTTT.

This chain connects TRBV7-9 to TRBJ1-5; D is unresolved. CDR1 SEHNR and CDR2 FQNEAQ come from the germline V gene (reference sequence). The CDR3 runs 14 residues. Deletions cut 6 bases from V and 6 bases from J, with 15 bases between. For the CDR3, the DNA is TGTGCCAGCAGTTCGGGAGGGCTTGGTCAGCCCCAGCATTTT. Translating gives CASSSGGLGQPQHF.

The chain couples TRBV4-3 to TRBJ1-1; possibly TRBD1 for D (6 bases). The V end was cut by 1 base, the J end by 7 bases, with 10 bases between. CDR3 length: 13 amino acids. Per the germline V gene, CDR1 is LGHNA and CDR2 is YSLEER. Here the CDR3 DNA reads TGCGCCAGCAGCCAAGCCGGGGGGCATGAAGCTTTCTTT. Translated: CASSQAGGHEAFF.

This clone was seen a few times. The gene calls are TRBV7-2 and TRBJ2-7, with D uncertain. V was trimmed by 0 bases and J by 4 bases, leaving 7 bases between them. Germline-derived CDR1 and CDR2 are SGHTA and FQGNSA. The CDR3 has 13 amino acids. CDR3 sequence: CASSLAGQYEQYF. CDR3 bases: TGTGCCAGCAGCTTAGCGGGCCAATACGAGCAGTACTTC.

With regard to this clone: One end of the junction does not line up with germline, which may come from a read error. This CDR3 reads CVSSDRGYTGELFF. The CDR3 DNA reads as TGTGTCAGCAGCGACAGGGGCTACACCGGGGAGCTGTTTTTT. This chain links TRBV6-5 with TRBJ2-2; 8 bases align to TRBD1. Germline V lookup: CDR1 MNHEY, CDR2 SVGAGI. This CDR3 comprises 14 residues.

The chain links TRBV7-9 to TRBJ2-1; D not resolved. The CDR3 runs 15 residues. V was pared by 0 bases and J by 6 bases, with 12 bases between. Germline V gene data show CDR1 as SEHNR and CDR2 as FQNEAQ (reference sequence). CDR3 region: CASSLAGTQFNEQFF. As DNA, the CDR3 is TGTGCCAGCAGCTTAGCAGGTACGCAATTCAATGAGCAGTTCTTC.

The chain uses TRBV19 and TRBJ1-5; D perhaps matches TRBD1 (6 bases). The CDR3 is made up of 16 amino acids. Trimming cost V 6 bases and J 0 bases, with 15 bases left between them. In germline, CDR1 is LNHDA, CDR2 SQIVND (reference sequence). This CDR3 is CASRTGGMSSNQPQHF. As DNA, the CDR3 is TGTGCCAGTAGGACAGGAGGGATGAGTAGCAATCAGCCCCAGCATTTT.

V and J are TRBV10-3 and TRBJ1-5; 7 bases line up with TRBD1. The CDR3 extends over 14 amino acids. CDR1 and CDR2 (germline): ENHRY, SYGVKD. V was clipped by 6 bases and J by 6 bases; unmatched bases: 8. The CDR3 region is CAIRADREAQPQHF. CDR3 DNA sequence: TGTGCCATCAGGGCTGACAGGGAGGCTCAGCCCCAGCATTTT.